Listed below are T cell receptor beta chains from one sample, sequenced in a study. TCRdb itself ran the 5' RACE reads through MiXCR, one entry per CDR3 protein. The sample has several thousand distinct CDR3 sequences; approximately 40% are singletons. Sample: tumor-infiltrating memory CD4+ T cells sorted from the breast tumor. The receptor source for this set is a female donor with breast cancer. Both conserved end residues are part of each CDR3. The D gene is left open where the match is weak. The listing skips clone size in some rows; elsewhere it reads once, few, many or a size class.

clone_size,v_call,j_call,d_call,cdr3_aa,cdr3_nt
once,TRBV4-2,TRBJ2-7,.,CASSQDGGYEQYF,TGTGCCAGCAGCCAAGATGGGGGTTACGAGCAGTACTTC
medium-sized,TRBV6-5,TRBJ1-2,TRBD1,CASRTGTGAYYGYTF,TGTGCCAGCAGAACCGGGACAGGGGCCTACTATGGCTACACCTTC
many,TRBV4-1,TRBJ2-5,TRBD2,CASSHLAGGETQYF,TGCGCCAGCAGCCACCTAGCGGGGGGGGAGACCCAGTACTTC
.,TRBV5-1,TRBJ1-1,.,CASSLTTATEAFF,TGCGCCAGCAGCTTGACGACAGCCACTGAAGCTTTCTTT
once,TRBV15,TRBJ2-3,.,CATSTGTHPTDTQYF,TGTGCCACCAGCACCGGGACTCACCCCACAGATACGCAGTATTTT
medium-sized,TRBV6-5,TRBJ1-1,TRBD1,CASTRTGDGDTEAFF,TGTGCCAGCACCCGGACAGGGGATGGGGACACTGAAGCTTTCTTT
.,TRBV20-1,TRBJ2-2,TRBD2,CSARLRAGVRTGELFF,TGCAGTGCTAGATTACGGGCGGGAGTCCGGACCGGGGAGCTGTTTTTT
large,TRBV4-1,TRBJ1-2,TRBD1,CASSQDNRGRGYTF,TGCGCCAGCAGCCAAGACAACAGGGGAAGAGGCTACACCTTC
few,TRBV20-1,TRBJ2-1,TRBD2,CSARTSGSFSSYNEQFF,TGCAGTGCACGGACTAGCGGGAGCTTTAGCTCCTACAATGAGCAGTTCTTC
.,TRBV12-3/TRBV12-4,TRBJ2-3,.,CASSFTASSTDTQYF,TGTGCCAGCAGTTTTACAGCGTCTTCCACAGATACGCAGTATTTT
.,TRBV7-3,TRBJ2-1,TRBD2,CASSQLAGAFNEQFF,TGTGCCAGCAGCCAACTAGCGGGAGCCTTCAATGAGCAGTTCTTC
medium-sized,TRBV18,TRBJ2-3,TRBD2,CASSPTASGLTDTQYF,TGTGCCAGCTCACCAACGGCTAGCGGTCTAACAGATACGCAGTATTTT
few,TRBV25-1,TRBJ1-2,.,CASSEEGWDYGYTF,TGTGCCAGCAGTGAAGAGGGTTGGGACTATGGCTACACCTTC
large,TRBV6-5,TRBJ2-7,.,CASSSGTPYGEQYF,TGTGCCAGCAGTTCCGGGACACCTTACGGCGAGCAGTACTTC
few,TRBV5-5,TRBJ2-7,TRBD1,CASSGGQANYEQYF,TGTGCCAGCAGCGGAGGACAGGCGAACTACGAGCAGTACTTC
.,TRBV12-3/TRBV12-4,TRBJ1-2,TRBD1,CASSNGQAYGYTF,TGTGCCAGCAGTAACGGACAGGCTTACGGCTACACCTTC
medium-sized,TRBV7-8,TRBJ2-7,TRBD1,CASSSNRGTGGAEQYF,TGTGCCAGCAGCTCCAACCGAGGGACAGGGGGCGCCGAGCAGTACTTC
once,TRBV5-1,TRBJ2-5,.,CTSSLDQETQYF,TGCACCAGCAGCCTCGATCAAGAGACCCAGTACTTC
many,TRBV5-6,TRBJ2-2,.,CASTRQANTGELFF,TGTGCCAGCACCAGACAGGCGAACACCGGGGAGCTGTTTTTT
many,TRBV7-8,TRBJ2-6,.,CASRRVGANVLTF,TGTGCCAGCAGAAGGGTGGGGGCCAACGTCCTGACTTTC
.,TRBV12-3/TRBV12-4,TRBJ1-2,.,CASSLGVLRDGLEGYTF,TGTGCCAGCAGTTTAGGGGTACTCCGGGACGGGCTTGAGGGCTACACCTTC
once,TRBV4-1,TRBJ2-3,.,CASSQEGVTQYF,TGCGCCAGCAGCCAAGAGGGTGTCACGCAGTATTTT
.,TRBV24-1,TRBJ2-5,TRBD1,CATSEVDRERETQYF,TGTGCCACCAGTGAAGTCGACAGGGAACGGGAGACCCAGTACTTC
once,TRBV7-9,TRBJ2-1,.,CASSLSVRPNEQFF,TGTGCCAGCAGCCTTAGCGTGAGGCCCAATGAGCAGTTCTTC
.,TRBV12-3/TRBV12-4,TRBJ2-2,TRBD2,CASHTAKKLGLVRTGELFF,TGTGCCAGCCACACCGCAAAAAAACTGGGACTAGTTCGCACCGGGGAGCTGTTTTTT
.,TRBV7-8,TRBJ2-5,.,CASSLPRGHQETQYF,TGTGCCAGCAGCCTCCCCCGTGGACACCAAGAGACCCAGTACTTC
medium-sized,TRBV28,TRBJ2-2,.,CASSSPGTSGTGELFF,TGTGCCAGCAGTTCTCCGGGAACCTCGGGCACCGGGGAGCTGTTTTTT
.,TRBV7-9,TRBJ2-5,.,CASSLGKTQYF,TGTGCCAGCAGCTTAGGAAAGACCCAGTACTTC
medium-sized,TRBV12-3/TRBV12-4,TRBJ1-5,.,CASSPKGVGYQPQHF,TGTGCCAGCAGTCCCAAGGGGGTTGGATATCAGCCCCAGCATTTT
medium-sized,TRBV20-1,TRBJ2-1,TRBD2,CSATRGSGGYNEQFF,TGCAGTGCCACGAGGGGTAGCGGGGGGTACAATGAGCAGTTCTTC
.,TRBV5-1,TRBJ2-3,.,CASSLGMKGQDTQYF,TGCGCCAGCAGCTTGGGTATGAAGGGTCAGGATACGCAGTATTTT
.,TRBV7-8,TRBJ1-1,.,CDSSLRGNTEAFF,TGTGACAGCAGCTTAAGAGGGAACACTGAAGCTTTCTTT
few,TRBV10-3,TRBJ2-7,TRBD2,CAISLRRLAGGPLTHGQYF,TGTGCCATCAGTCTCAGACGACTAGCGGGAGGGCCTCTTACCCACGGGCAGTACTTC
.,TRBV6-5,TRBJ1-2,.,CASKGAQPNYGYTF,TGTGCCAGCAAGGGCGCACAACCCAACTATGGCTACACCTTC
many,TRBV7-2,TRBJ2-5,.,CASSGQRQETQYF,TGTGCTTCTTCAGGACAGAGACAAGAGACCCAGTACTTC
few,TRBV5-1,TRBJ2-7,.,CASSTEGSLSYEQYF,TGCGCCAGCAGCACGGAGGGGAGTCTATCCTACGAGCAGTACTTC
medium-sized,TRBV15,TRBJ1-6,.,CATSRGVNSPLHF,TGTGCCACCAGCAGAGGAGTAAATTCACCCCTCCACTTT
many,TRBV5-1,TRBJ1-2,TRBD1,CASNTGTGGVGYGYTF,TGCGCCAGCAACACCGGGACAGGGGGCGTTGGATATGGCTACACCTTC
.,TRBV12-3/TRBV12-4,TRBJ2-7,.,CASSFGRRRSYEQYF,TGTGCCAGCAGTTTTGGGCGACGGCGATCGTACGAGCAGTACTTC
many,TRBV18,TRBJ2-3,.,CASSPTTTGENTDTQYF,TGTGCCAGCTCACCAACTACTACAGGAGAGAACACAGATACGCAGTATTTT
many,TRBV4-2,TRBJ1-4,.,CASSPISQGGEKLFF,TGTGCCAGCAGCCCTATCTCACAGGGTGGTGAAAAACTGTTTTTT
medium-sized,TRBV5-1,TRBJ1-1,TRBD1,CASSGVTGSRTEAFF,TGCGCCAGCAGCGGGGTGACAGGGTCGCGAACTGAAGCTTTCTTT